The rows below give T cell receptor beta chains drawn from one sample of a study of T cells in localized non-small cell lung cancer. Measured with immunoSEQ multiplex PCR; TCRdb has only the in-frame clones, and not every one. Of around 26,000 clones in the sample, around nine tenths were seen once. Material: peripheral blood, obtained before any cancer treatment. All receptors come from a woman aged 18 to 50 with stage I lung adenocarcinoma. Each CDR3 is given with its conserved first and last residue. Each record gives: J gene, V gene, D gene, CDR3 protein, CDR3 DNA. D genes are given only for firm matches.

>TRBJ2-2|TRBV2|.
CATRGQRNTGELFF
TGTGCCACCCGTGGACAGCGTAACACCGGGGAGCTGTTTTTT
>TRBJ1-5|TRBV28|.
CAARDGNQPQHF
TGTGCCGCCCGGGACGGCAATCAGCCCCAGCATTTT
>TRBJ2-7|TRBV7-9|.
CASSINYEQYF
TGTGCCAGCAGCATCAACTACGAGCAGTACTTC
>TRBJ1-1|TRBV19|.
CASSIRAGTEAFF
TGTGCCAGTAGTATCAGAGCGGGCACTGAAGCTTTCTTT
>TRBJ1-2|TRBV6-1|.
CASSEQGNYGYTF
TGTGCCAGCAGTGAACAGGGTAACTATGGCTACACCTTC
>TRBJ2-1|TRBV21-1|.
CASRVLLAYNEQFF
TGTGCCAGCAGAGTCCTGCTAGCCTACAATGAGCAGTTCTTC
>TRBJ2-2|TRBV9|TRBD1
CASRDTSGTANTGELFF
TGTGCCAGCAGAGATACTTCCGGGACAGCGAACACCGGGGAGCTGTTTTTT
>TRBJ2-7|TRBV11-2|.
CASSPQGYEQYF
TGTGCCAGCAGCCCTCAAGGATACGAGCAGTACTTC
>TRBJ2-3|TRBV19|.
CASRRTGGTDTQYF
TGTGCCAGTAGAAGGACAGGAGGGACAGATACGCAGTATTTT
>TRBJ2-7|TRBV7-2|TRBD2
CASSFVAGVYEQYF
TGTGCCAGCAGCTTCGTAGCGGGAGTCTACGAGCAGTACTTC
>TRBJ2-7|TRBV6-5|TRBD2
CASSYSRGGRAEEQYF
TGTGCCAGCAGTTACTCGAGGGGCGGGAGGGCCGAAGAGCAGTACTTC
>TRBJ2-7|TRBV6-6|TRBD1
CASSPKGQGKQYF
TGTGCCAGCAGTCCGAAGGGACAGGGTAAGCAGTACTTC
>TRBJ2-1|TRBV18|TRBD1
CASSGTGDYNEQFF
TGTGCCAGTTCAGGGACAGGGGACTACAATGAGCAGTTCTTC
>TRBJ2-2|TRBV5-8|TRBD1
CAIDPGQDNTGELFF
TGTGCCATCGACCCGGGACAGGACAACACCGGGGAGCTGTTTTTT
>TRBJ1-1|TRBV19|.
CASSFRTLNTEAFF
TGTGCCAGTAGCTTCCGGACGTTGAACACTGAAGCTTTCTTT
>TRBJ2-3|TRBV11-3|.
CASTSRRAGDTQYF
TGTGCCAGCACCTCGAGGAGGGCCGGTGATACGCAGTATTTT
>TRBJ1-2|TRBV7-8|TRBD1
CASSVGQGWDGYTF
TGTGCCAGCAGCGTGGGACAGGGTTGGGATGGCTACACCTTC
>TRBJ2-6|TRBV5-4|.
CASSLPVSGANVLTF
TGTGCCAGCAGCTTGCCGGTCTCTGGGGCCAACGTCCTGACTTTC